The clone carrying this T cell receptor (beta chain) was recorded a few times. The data originate from a study of CD8+ T cells in alopecia areata. The CDR3 runs 14 residues. Germline lookup yields CDR1 SQVTM and CDR2 ANQGSEA. The V gene lost 4 bases and the J gene lost 5 bases, with 15 bases spanning the gap. Sequencing used cDNA as its template, made by extracting RNA and reverse transcribing it. This table comes from immunoSEQ multiplex PCR, and its TCRdb copy is limited to in-frame clones, with some not included. The table has a few hundred thousand clones, approximately 65% seen once. Treatment: oral pan-JAK inhibitor, 5-10 mg twice daily.

The specimen comprised CD4+ T cells sorted from blood, sampled at approximately week 42, from a patient treated with tofacitinib. The clonotype comes from a human donor with alopecia areata. This rearrangement joins TRBV29-1 to TRBJ1-5; TRBD1 might be the D (6 bases). CDR3 bases: TGCAGCGTTGTTGAGGGGGGGCGCGATCAGCCCCAGCATTTT. This encodes CSVVEGGRDQPQHF.